This T cell receptor (beta chain) was captured by sequencing in a study of T cell repertoires in ileal Crohn's disease. The germline V gene has CDR1 SNHLY and CDR2 FYNNEI. The V and J ends lost 1 base and 0 bases, in that order; junction bases with no gene match: 11. The CDR3 extends over 18 amino acids. This clone was seen just once. The table came from immunoSEQ multiplex PCR; TCRdb's copy has only in-frame clones and leaves some out. The sample yields approximately 27,000 clones, roughly three quarters seen once. This rearrangement joins TRBV2 to TRBJ1-2; 7 bases fit TRBD1. Sequenced sample: ileal tissue. This receptor was taken from an adult with Crohn's disease. The CDR3 DNA sequence: TGTGCCAGCAGTGAAGTTTGGGACAGAATTCCACCTAACTATGGCTACACCTTC. This encodes CASSEVWDRIPPNYGYTF. The full variable domain, rest sourced from reference TRBV2 and TRBJ1-2, is EPEVTQTPSHQVTQMGQEVILRCVPISNHLYFYWYRQILGQKVEFLVSFYNNEISEKSEIFDDQFSVERPDGSNFTLKIRSTKLEDSAMYFCASSEVWDRIPPNYGYTFGSGTRLTVV.